This T cell receptor (beta chain) came from a study of cytomegalovirus exposure and HLA in healthy donors. Broader study findings: A later analysis linked a missense DCLRE1C variant to TCR beta V- and J-gene trimming. TRBV6-2, TRBV6-3 and other indistinguishable V segments were excluded. Most likely, a cluster of highly shared sequence variants arose as a sequencing artifact.

The CDR3 has 12 residues. V was cut by 5 bases and J by 4 bases, with 7 bases left in between. Germline V gene lookup returns CDR1 MDHEN and CDR2 SYDVKM. Regarding this clone: Its matching antigen is unknown.

Nominally healthy donors were sampled, though unrecorded immune exposures were likely. PCR amplification relied on 60 Vbeta primers (plus 13 Jbeta primers). Assay: immunoSEQ multiplex PCR; the TCRdb copy retains only in-frame clones and omits some. Altogether approximately 38,000 clones are present, 82% being singletons, with the ten largest covering approximately 10%. Sequenced input: PBMCs. The receptor was derived from a woman aged 18-35 years in good health and CMV-seropositive. The chain has TRBV28 and TRBJ2-3; no clear D gene. The CDR3 sequence is CASSVFADTQYF. The CDR3 bases are TGTGCCAGCAGTGTGTTCGCAGATACGCAGTATTTT.